The present T cell receptor beta chain was sequenced within a study of T cells in Graves' hyperthyroidism and ophthalmopathy. RNA transcripts provided the source from which TCR beta CDR3 regions were amplified. In the first-round RT-PCR of the TCR CDR3, the HTBI primer set was used. A single record per CDR3 protein comes from TCRdb applying MiXCR to the multiplex PCR reads. Of about 210,000 distinct CDR3 sequences in the sample, about 15% were seen once. The germline gives CDR1 MDHEN, CDR2 SYDVKM. After removal of 6 bases from V and 2 bases from J, the junction contained 6 bases not matched to a gene. There are 14 residues in the CDR3. General study results and limits: A model using 13 V-J features told ophthalmopathy apart from stable hyperthyroidism. Most expanded thyroid clonotypes above 0.001 also appeared in blood.

This clonotype was recorded at least ten times. Antigen unknown. A patient was excluded if there was uncontrolled infection, other autoimmune disease, pregnancy or lactation. This clonotype originated in a man aged 50-60 years with Graves' hyperthyroidism. Material: blood. The chain is built from TRBV28 and TRBJ2-5; 7 bases agree with TRBD1. CDR3 nucleotides: TGTGCCAGCAGACTCGACAGGGAACAAGAGACCCAGTACTTC. It is translated as CASRLDREQETQYF.